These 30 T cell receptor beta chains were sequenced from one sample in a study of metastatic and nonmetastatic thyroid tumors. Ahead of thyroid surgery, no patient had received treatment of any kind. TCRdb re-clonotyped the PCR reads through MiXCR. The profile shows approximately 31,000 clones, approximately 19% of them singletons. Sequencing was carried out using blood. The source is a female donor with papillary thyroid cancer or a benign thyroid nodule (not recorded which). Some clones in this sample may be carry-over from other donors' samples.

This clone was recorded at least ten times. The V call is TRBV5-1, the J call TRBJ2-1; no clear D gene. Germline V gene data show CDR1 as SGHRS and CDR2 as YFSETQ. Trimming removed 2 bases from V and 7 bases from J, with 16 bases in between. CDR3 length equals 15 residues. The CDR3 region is CASSLGQGMGNEQFF. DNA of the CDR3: TGCGCCAGCAGCTTAGGGCAAGGAATGGGTAATGAGCAGTTCTTC.

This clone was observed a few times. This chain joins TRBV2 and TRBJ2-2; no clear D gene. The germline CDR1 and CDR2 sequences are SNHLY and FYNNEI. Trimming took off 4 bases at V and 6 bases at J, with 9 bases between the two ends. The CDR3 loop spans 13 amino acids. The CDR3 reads CASSAQLSGELFF. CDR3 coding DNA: TGTGCCAGCAGTGCCCAGTTATCCGGGGAGCTGTTTTTT.

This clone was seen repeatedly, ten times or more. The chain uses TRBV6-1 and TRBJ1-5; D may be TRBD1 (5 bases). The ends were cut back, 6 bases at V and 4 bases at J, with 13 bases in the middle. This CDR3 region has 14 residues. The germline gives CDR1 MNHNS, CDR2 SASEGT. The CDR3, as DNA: TGTGCCAGCAGGGGGGGGGGTAGAAATCAGCCCCAGCATTTT. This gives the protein CASRGGGRNQPQHF.

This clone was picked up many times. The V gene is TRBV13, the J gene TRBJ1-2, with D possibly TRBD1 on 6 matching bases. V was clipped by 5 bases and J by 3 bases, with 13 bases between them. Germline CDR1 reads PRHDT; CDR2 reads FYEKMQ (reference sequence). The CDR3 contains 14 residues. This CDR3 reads CASSPQGSDYGYTF. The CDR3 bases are TGTGCCAGCAGCCCCCAGGGGTCGGACTATGGCTACACCTTC.

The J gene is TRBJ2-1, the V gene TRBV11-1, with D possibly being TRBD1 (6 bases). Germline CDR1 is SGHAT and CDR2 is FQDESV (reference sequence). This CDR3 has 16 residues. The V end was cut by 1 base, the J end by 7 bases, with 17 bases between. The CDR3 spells CASSLDGQLNRNEQFF. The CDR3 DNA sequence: TGTGCCAGCAGCTTAGATGGACAGCTAAATCGGAATGAGCAGTTCTTC.

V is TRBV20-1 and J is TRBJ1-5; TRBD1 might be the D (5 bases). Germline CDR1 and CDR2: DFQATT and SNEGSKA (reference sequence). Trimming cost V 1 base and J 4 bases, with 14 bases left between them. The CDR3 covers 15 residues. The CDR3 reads CSARVGGDGNQPQHF. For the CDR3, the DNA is TGCAGTGCTAGAGTGGGGGGGGATGGGAATCAGCCCCAGCATTTT.

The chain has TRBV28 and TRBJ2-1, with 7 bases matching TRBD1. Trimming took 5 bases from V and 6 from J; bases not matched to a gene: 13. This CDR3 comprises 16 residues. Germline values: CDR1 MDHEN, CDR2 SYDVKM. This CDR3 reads CASSTPTSYRGNEQFF. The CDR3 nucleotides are TGTGCCAGCAGTACCCCGACCTCGTACAGGGGCAATGAGCAGTTCTTC.

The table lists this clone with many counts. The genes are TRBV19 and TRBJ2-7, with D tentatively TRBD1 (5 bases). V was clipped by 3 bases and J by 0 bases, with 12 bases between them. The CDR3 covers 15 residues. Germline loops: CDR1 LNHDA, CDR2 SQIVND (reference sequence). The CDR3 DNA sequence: TGTGCCAGTAGTATTGGGGCTTTTACCTCCTACGAGCAGTACTTC. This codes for CASSIGAFTSYEQYF.

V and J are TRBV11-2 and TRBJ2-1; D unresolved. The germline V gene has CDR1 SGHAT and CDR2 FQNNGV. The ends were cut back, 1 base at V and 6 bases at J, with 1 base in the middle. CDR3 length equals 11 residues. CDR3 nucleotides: TGTGCCAGCAGCTTAGCCAATGAGCAGTTCTTC. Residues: CASSLANEQFF.

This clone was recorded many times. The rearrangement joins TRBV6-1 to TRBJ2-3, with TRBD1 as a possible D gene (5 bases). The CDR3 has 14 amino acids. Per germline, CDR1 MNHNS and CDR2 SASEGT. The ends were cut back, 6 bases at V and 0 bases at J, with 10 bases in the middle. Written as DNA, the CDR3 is TGTGCCAGCAGGGTGGCAGGGAGCACAGATACGCAGTATTTT. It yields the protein CASRVAGSTDTQYF.

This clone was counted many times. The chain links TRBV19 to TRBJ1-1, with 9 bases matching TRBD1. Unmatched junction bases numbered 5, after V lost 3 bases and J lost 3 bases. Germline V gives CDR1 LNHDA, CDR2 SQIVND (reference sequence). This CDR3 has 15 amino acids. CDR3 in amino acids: CASSMGQGMYTEAFF. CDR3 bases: TGTGCCAGTAGTATGGGACAGGGAATGTACACTGAAGCTTTCTTT.

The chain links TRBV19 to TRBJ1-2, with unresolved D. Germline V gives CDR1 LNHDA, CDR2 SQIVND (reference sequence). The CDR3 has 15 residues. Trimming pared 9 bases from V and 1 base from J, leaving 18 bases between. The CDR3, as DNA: TGTGCCAGCAGTTCCCCTCCGGAGGGTAACTATGGCTACACCTTC. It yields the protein CASSSPPEGNYGYTF.

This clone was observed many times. The CDR3 DNA follows: TGTGCCATCAGTGAAGACGACAGAAAAGCTTTCTTT. It yields the protein CAISEDDRKAFF. V and J are TRBV10-3 and TRBJ1-1; TRBD1 might be the D (5 bases). V shed 3 bases and J shed 9 bases, with 11 bases lying between them. Looked up from germline, CDR1 is ENHRY and CDR2 is SYGVKD. The CDR3 sequence is 12 residues long.

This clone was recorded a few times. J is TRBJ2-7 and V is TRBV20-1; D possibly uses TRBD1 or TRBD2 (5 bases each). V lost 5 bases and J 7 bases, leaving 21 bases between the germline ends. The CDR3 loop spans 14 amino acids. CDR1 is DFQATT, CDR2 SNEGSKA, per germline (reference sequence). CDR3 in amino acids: CSALGRDQMGEQYF. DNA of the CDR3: TGCAGTGCTCTGGGCCGGGACCAAATGGGGGAGCAGTACTTC.

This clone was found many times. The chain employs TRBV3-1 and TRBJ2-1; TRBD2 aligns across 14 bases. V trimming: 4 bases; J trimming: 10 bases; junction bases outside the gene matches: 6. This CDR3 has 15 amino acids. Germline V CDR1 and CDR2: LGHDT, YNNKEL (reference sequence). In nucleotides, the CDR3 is TGTGCCAGCAGCCTGACTAGCGGGGGGGCCTTGGAGCAGTTCTTC. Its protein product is CASSLTSGGALEQFF.

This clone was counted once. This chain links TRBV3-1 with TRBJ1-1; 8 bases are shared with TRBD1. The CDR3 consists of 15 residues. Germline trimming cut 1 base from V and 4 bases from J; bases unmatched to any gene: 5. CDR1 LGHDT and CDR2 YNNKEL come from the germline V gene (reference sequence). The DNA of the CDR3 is TGTGCCAGCAGCCAAGGGACAGGGTGGGGCACTGAAGCTTTCTTT. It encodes CASSQGTGWGTEAFF.

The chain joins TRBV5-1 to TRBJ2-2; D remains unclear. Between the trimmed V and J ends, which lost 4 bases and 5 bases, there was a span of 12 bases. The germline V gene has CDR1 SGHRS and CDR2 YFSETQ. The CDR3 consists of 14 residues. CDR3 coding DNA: TGCGCCAGCAGCGAGACCGGAACAACCGGGGAGCTGTTTTTT. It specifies CASSETGTTGELFF.

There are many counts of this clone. In DNA form, the CDR3 reads TGCGCCAGCAGCCAAGAACCTGGGGGGTTGGGGGATACGCAGTATTTT. This translates into CASSQEPGGLGDTQYF. The rearrangement links TRBV4-3 to TRBJ2-3; weak D call: TRBD2 (6 bases). Per the germline V gene, CDR1 is LGHNA and CDR2 is YSLEER. This CDR3 comprises 16 residues. V shed 0 bases and J shed 6 bases, with 16 bases lying between them.

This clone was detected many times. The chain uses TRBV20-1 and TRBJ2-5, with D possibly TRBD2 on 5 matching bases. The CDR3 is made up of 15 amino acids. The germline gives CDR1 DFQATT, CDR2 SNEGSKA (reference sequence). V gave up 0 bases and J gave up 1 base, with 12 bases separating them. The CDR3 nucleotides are TGCAGTGCTAGAGATGCCGGGGTCCGCCAAGAGACCCAGTACTTC. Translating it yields CSARDAGVRQETQYF.

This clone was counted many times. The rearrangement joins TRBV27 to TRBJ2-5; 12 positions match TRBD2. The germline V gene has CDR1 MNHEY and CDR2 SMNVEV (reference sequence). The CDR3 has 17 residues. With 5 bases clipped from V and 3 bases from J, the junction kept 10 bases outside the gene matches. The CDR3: CASSILAGGYSKETQYF. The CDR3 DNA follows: TGTGCCAGCAGTATACTAGCGGGGGGCTATTCGAAAGAGACCCAGTACTTC.

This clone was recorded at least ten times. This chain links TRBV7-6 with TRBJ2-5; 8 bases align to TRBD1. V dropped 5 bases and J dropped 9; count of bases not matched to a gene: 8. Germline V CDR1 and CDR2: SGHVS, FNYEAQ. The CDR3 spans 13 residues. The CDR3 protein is CASSPGGQHPQYF. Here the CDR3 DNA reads TGTGCCAGCAGCCCAGGGGGCCAGCACCCCCAGTACTTC. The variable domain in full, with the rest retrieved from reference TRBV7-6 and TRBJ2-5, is GAGVSQSPRYKVTKRGQDVALRCDPISGHVSLYWYRQALGQGPEFLTYFNYEAQQDKSGLPNDRFSAERPEGSISTLTIQRTEQRDSAMYRCASSPGGQHPQYFGPGTRLLVL.

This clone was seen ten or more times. This CDR3 is CASQDRGTLYGYTF. The CDR3 region has the DNA TGTGCCAGTCAGGACAGGGGCACTCTTTATGGCTACACCTTC. The V call is TRBV19, the J call TRBJ1-2; 9 bases are a match to TRBD1. CDR1 LNHDA and CDR2 SQIVND come from the germline V gene (reference sequence). J gave up 5 bases and V 8 bases, and 9 bases lay outside the gene matches. This CDR3 comprises 14 residues.

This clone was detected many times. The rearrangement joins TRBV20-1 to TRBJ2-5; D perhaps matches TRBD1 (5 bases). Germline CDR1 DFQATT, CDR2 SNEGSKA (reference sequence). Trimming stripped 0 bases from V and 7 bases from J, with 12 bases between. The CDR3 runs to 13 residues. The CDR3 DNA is TGCAGTGCTAGAGATCAGGGTTTTGGGACCCAGTACTTC. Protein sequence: CSARDQGFGTQYF.

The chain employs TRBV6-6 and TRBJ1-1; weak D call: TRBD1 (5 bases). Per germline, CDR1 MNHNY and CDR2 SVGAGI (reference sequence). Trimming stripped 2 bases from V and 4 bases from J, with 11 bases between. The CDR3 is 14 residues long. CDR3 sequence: CASSYAGGGTEAFF. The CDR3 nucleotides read TGTGCCAGCAGTTACGCGGGGGGAGGCACTGAAGCTTTCTTT.

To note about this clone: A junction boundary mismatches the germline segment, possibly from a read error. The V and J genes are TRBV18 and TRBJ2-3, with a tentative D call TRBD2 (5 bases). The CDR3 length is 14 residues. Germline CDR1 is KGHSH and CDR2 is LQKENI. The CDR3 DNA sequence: TGTGCAAGCTCATCCCTCCGCGGGACAGATACGCAGTATTTT. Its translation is CASSSLRGTDTQYF. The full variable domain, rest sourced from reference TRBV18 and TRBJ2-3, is NAGVMQNPRHLVRRRGQEARLRCSPMKGHSHVYWYRQLPEEGLKFMVYLQKENIIDESGMPKERFSAEFPKEGPSILRIQQVVRGDSAAYFCASSSLRGTDTQYFGPGTRLTVL.

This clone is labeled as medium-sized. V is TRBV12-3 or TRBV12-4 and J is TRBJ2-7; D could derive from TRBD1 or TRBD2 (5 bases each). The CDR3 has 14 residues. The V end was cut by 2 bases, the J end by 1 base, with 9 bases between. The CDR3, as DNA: TGTGCCAGCAGTTTATGGGGGACGTCCTACGAGCAGTACTTC. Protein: CASSLWGTSYEQYF.

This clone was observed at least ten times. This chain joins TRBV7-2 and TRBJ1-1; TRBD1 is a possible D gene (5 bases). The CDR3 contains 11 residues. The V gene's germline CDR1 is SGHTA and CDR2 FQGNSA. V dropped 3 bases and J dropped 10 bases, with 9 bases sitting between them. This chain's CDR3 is CASSFQGVAFF. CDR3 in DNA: TGTGCCAGCAGCTTCCAGGGTGTAGCTTTCTTT.

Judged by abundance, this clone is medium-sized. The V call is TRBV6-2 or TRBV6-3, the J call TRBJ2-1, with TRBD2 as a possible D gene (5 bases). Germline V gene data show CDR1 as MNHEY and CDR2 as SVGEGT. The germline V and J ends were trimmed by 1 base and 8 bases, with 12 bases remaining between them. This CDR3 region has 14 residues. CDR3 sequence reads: CASSYFDISDEQFF. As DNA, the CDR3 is TGTGCCAGCAGTTACTTCGATATTAGCGATGAGCAGTTCTTC.

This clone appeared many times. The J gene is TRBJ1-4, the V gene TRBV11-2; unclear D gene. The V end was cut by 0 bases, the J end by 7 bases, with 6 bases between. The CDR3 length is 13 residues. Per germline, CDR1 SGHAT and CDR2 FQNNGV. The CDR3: CASSLEFLEKLFF. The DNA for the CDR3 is TGTGCCAGCAGCTTAGAGTTCCTTGAAAAACTGTTTTTT.

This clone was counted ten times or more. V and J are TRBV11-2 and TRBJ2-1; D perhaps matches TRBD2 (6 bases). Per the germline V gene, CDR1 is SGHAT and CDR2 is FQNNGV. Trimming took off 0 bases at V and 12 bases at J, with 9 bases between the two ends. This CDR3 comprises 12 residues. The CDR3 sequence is CASSLEEGRQFF. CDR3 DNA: TGTGCCAGCAGCTTAGAGGAGGGCAGGCAGTTCTTC.